This entry features one T cell receptor beta chain sequence. Its antigen is undetermined. The CDR3 covers 13 residues. Germline CDR1 and CDR2: SQVTM and ANQGSEA. The germline V and J ends were trimmed by 7 bases and 4 bases, with 16 bases remaining between them. The data originate from a study of blood T cells in healthy people across ages. Then a second PCR, running about 6 to 11 cycles, was carried out with a sample-barcoded 5' primer and a J-beta primer mix. TCRdb analysed the 5' RACE reads with MiXCR anew, one entry per CDR3 protein. The sample has fewer than 2,000,000 distinct CDR3 sequences, about 32% seen once; the top ten hold around 10%. General study results and limits: With unsorted PBMCs, a conclusive comparison of naive versus antigen-experienced cells was not possible. There was a strong correlation between TCR beta diversity and naive T cell percentage.

The TCR sequence derives from a woman under 40 in good health. Sequencing was done on a sample of blood. The V and J genes are TRBV29-1 and TRBJ1-1, with TRBD1 as a possible D gene (6 bases). The CDR3 DNA sequence: TGCAGCGCCGGGGGGGGCGGTGGCACTGAAGCTTTCTTT. Translating gives CSAGGGGGTEAFF.